The 23 T cell receptor beta chains given below trace back to one sample, sequenced in a study of blood T cell repertoires in COVID-19. This table comes from immunoSEQ multiplex PCR, and its TCRdb copy is limited to in-frame clones, with some not included. The sample contains 190,000 or so clones, around four fifths of which appear only once. Sequencing was carried out using peripheral blood. All receptors come from a man between 60 and 75 years old with COVID-19, enrolled during active disease.

The CDR3 DNA sequence: TGTGCCAGCAGCTTAATATCAGGGGCAAGTGGCTACACCTTC. Residues: CASSLISGASGYTF. The chain couples TRBV7-9 to TRBJ1-2, with D tentatively TRBD1 (6 bases). The germline V gene has CDR1 SEHNR and CDR2 FQNEAQ (reference sequence). The CDR3 contains 14 residues. V dropped 2 bases and J dropped 7 bases, with 14 bases sitting between them.

This sequence joins TRBV4-1 and TRBJ1-5; 8 nucleotides line up with TRBD1. CDR1 is MGHRA, CDR2 YSYEKL, per germline. The trim removed 0 bases at V and 1 base at J, leaving 5 bases unmatched. This CDR3 contains 17 residues. The CDR3 DNA reads TGCGCCAGCAGCCAAGAGCCAGGGGGCTCAAGCAATCAGCCCCAGCATTTT. It translates to CASSQEPGGSSNQPQHF.

The chain has TRBV9 and TRBJ2-2; possibly TRBD1 for D (6 bases). V shed 0 bases and J shed 1 base, with 7 bases lying between them. This CDR3 has 15 amino acids. Germline V gene data show CDR1 as SGDLS and CDR2 as YYNGEE. CDR3 region: CASSVGGGNTGELFF. CDR3 nucleotides: TGTGCCAGCAGCGTAGGAGGGGGGAACACCGGGGAGCTGTTTTTT.

This CDR3 reads CASSLTGTSGSGGREQYF. In DNA, the CDR3 is TGTGCCAGCAGCTTAACCGGGACTAGCGGCTCCGGGGGGAGGGAGCAGTACTTC. The chain combines TRBV5-4 with TRBJ2-7; 11 positions match TRBD2. Germline V gene data show CDR1 as SGHNT and CDR2 as YYREEE (reference sequence). The junction had 17 bases not matched to a gene; V was cut back by 2 bases and J by 7 bases. The CDR3 contains 18 residues.

This rearrangement joins TRBV9 to TRBJ1-6; D is uncertain. Trimming took off 4 bases at V and 6 bases at J, with 8 bases between the two ends. The germline V gene encodes CDR1 SGDLS and CDR2 YYNGEE. There are 13 residues in the CDR3. CDR3 sequence reads: CASSPTPNSPLHF. The DNA of the CDR3 is TGTGCCAGCAGCCCTACCCCTAATTCACCCCTCCACTTT. The complete variable domain, with remaining parts taken from reference TRBV9 and TRBJ1-6, reads DSGVTQTPKHLITATGQRVTLRCSPRSGDLSVYWYQQSLDQGLQFLIQYYNGEERAKGNILERFSAQQFPDLHSELNLSSLELGDSALYFCASSPTPNSPLHFGNGTRLTVT.

Remarks on this clone: Other DNA sequences of this sample code for an identical CDR3. The chain carries TRBV5-1 and TRBJ1-3; 7 bases agree with TRBD1. Losses at the gene ends were 4 bases for V and 0 bases for J; bases not matched to a gene: 4. This CDR3 spans 15 amino acids. From germline, CDR1 is SGHRS and CDR2 YFSETQ. CDR3 in DNA: TGCGCCAGCAGCCTGGGACAGCCCTCTGGAAACACCATATATTTT. Protein sequence: CASSLGQPSGNTIYF.

This chain uses TRBV7-9 with TRBJ1-2; TRBD1 is a possible D gene (5 bases). CDR1 and CDR2 (germline): SEHNR, FQNEAQ (reference sequence). The CDR3 consists of 13 residues. V lost 1 base and J 6 bases, leaving 9 bases between the germline ends. CDR3 DNA: TGTGCCAGCAGCTTAGACAGGATTCATGGCTACACCTTC. Translating it yields CASSLDRIHGYTF.

The V call is TRBV27, the J call TRBJ2-3; weak D call: TRBD1 (5 bases). Germline V gene sequence: CDR1 MNHEY, CDR2 SMNVEV (reference sequence). The CDR3 totals 15 residues. V was clipped by 6 bases and J by 1 base, with 14 bases between them. CDR3 bases: TGTGCCAGCAGCCCCTACAGGTCCCGCACAGATACGCAGTATTTT. Translating it yields CASSPYRSRTDTQYF.

The CDR3 region has the DNA TGCGCCAGCAGCTTGGCCGGGACAGGGGGCAATGGCTACACCTTC. Protein sequence: CASSLAGTGGNGYTF. The chain has TRBV5-1 and TRBJ1-2; 12 nucleotides agree with TRBD1. The germline V gene encodes CDR1 SGHRS and CDR2 YFSETQ. With 0 bases clipped from V and 6 bases from J, the junction kept 3 bases outside the gene matches. The CDR3 loop spans 15 amino acids.

V is TRBV5-1 and J is TRBJ2-1; D might be TRBD2 (5 bases). The CDR3 consists of 14 residues. Trimming took 2 bases from V and 4 from J, leaving 10 bases between them. The germline V gene encodes CDR1 SGHRS and CDR2 YFSETQ. The CDR3 is CASSFPTGYNEQFF. CDR3 nucleotide sequence: TGCGCCAGCAGCTTCCCGACGGGATACAATGAGCAGTTCTTC. Variable domain in full (rest from reference TRBV5-1 and TRBJ2-1): KAGVTQTPRYLIKTRGQQVTLSCSPISGHRSVSWYQQTPGQGLQFLFEYFSETQRNKGNFPGRFSGRQFSNSRSEMNVSTLELGDSALYLCASSFPTGYNEQFFGPGTRLTVL.

The chain recombines TRBV7-6 with TRBJ1-5, with D hard to call. CDR1 SGHVS and CDR2 FNYEAQ come from the germline V gene. Trimming cost V 4 bases and J 0 bases, with 16 bases left between them. This CDR3 contains 17 residues. CDR3 coding DNA: TGTGCCAGCAGCTCATCGGGAGCATTCAATAGCAATCAGCCCCAGCATTTT. This encodes CASSSSGAFNSNQPQHF.

V usage is TRBV6-1 and J usage is TRBJ1-1, with D possibly matching TRBD1 (6 bases). V lost 2 bases and J 6 bases, leaving 10 bases between the germline ends. CDR1 and CDR2 from the germline V gene are MNHNS and SASEGT. CDR3 length: 13 residues. The chain's CDR3 is CASSERAGAEAFF. CDR3 nucleotide sequence: TGTGCCAGCAGTGAAAGGGCAGGGGCTGAAGCTTTCTTT.

This chain links TRBV5-1 with TRBJ1-2; TRBD1 matches at 12 bases. This CDR3 is built from 15 residues. J lost 5 bases, V lost 4 bases, and 6 bases had no gene match. Germline loops: CDR1 SGHRS, CDR2 YFSETQ. The DNA of the CDR3 is TGCGCCAGCAGCGGGACAGGGGGCGTGCAATATGGCTACACCTTC. Amino acids: CASSGTGGVQYGYTF.

The chain links TRBV7-2 to TRBJ2-1, with TRBD2 matching 10 bases. The CDR3 has 14 residues. With 1 base clipped from V and 12 bases from J, the junction kept 6 bases outside the gene matches. Germline-derived CDR1 and CDR2 are SGHTA and FQGNSA. DNA for the CDR3: TGTGCCAGCAGCTTAGAATCTAGCGGGAGTGGGCAGTTCTTC. Protein: CASSLESSGSGQFF.

The rearrangement joins TRBV5-1 to TRBJ2-3; TRBD2 is a possible D gene (5 bases). CDR3 length: 16 amino acids. Germline V CDR1 and CDR2: SGHRS, YFSETQ. With 4 bases removed from V and 0 bases from J, the gap between germline ends came to 15 bases. The CDR3 region has the DNA TGCGCCAGCAGCCTGGACTTCAGGCCCAGCACAGATACGCAGTATTTT. It codes for CASSLDFRPSTDTQYF.

In its sample, this clone was seen once. The chain combines TRBV5-4 with TRBJ2-3; 11 bases are a match to TRBD1. The CDR3 loop spans 16 amino acids. Germline assignment: CDR1 SGHNT and CDR2 YYREEE (reference sequence). J gave up 4 bases and V 4 bases, and 8 bases lay outside the gene matches. The CDR3 here is CASSRVRTGGPDTQYF. The CDR3 DNA follows: TGTGCCAGCAGCAGGGTTAGGACAGGGGGCCCAGATACGCAGTATTTT. The full variable domain, with the rest looked up from reference TRBV5-4 and TRBJ2-3, is ETGVTQSPTHLIKTRGQQVTLRCSSQSGHNTVSWYQQALGQGPQFIFQYYREEENGRGNFPPRFSGLQFPNYSSELNVNALELDDSALYLCASSRVRTGGPDTQYFGPGTRLTVL.

This rearrangement joins TRBV10-3 to TRBJ1-2; TRBD1 matches at 11 bases. The trim removed 0 bases at V and 8 bases at J, leaving 11 bases unmatched. There are 17 residues in the CDR3. From germline, CDR1 is ENHRY and CDR2 SYGVKD. CDR3 in amino acids: CAISESSAGQGDLGYTF. CDR3 nucleotides: TGTGCCATCAGTGAGTCGTCGGCGGGACAGGGGGATCTCGGCTACACCTTC.

The V and J genes are TRBV5-5 and TRBJ1-3; a possible D gene is TRBD1 (5 bases). The CDR3 is 16 amino acids. V lost 4 bases to trimming and J lost 1 base, with 15 bases between them. The germline CDR1 and CDR2 sequences are SGHKS and YYEKEE (reference sequence). The CDR3 sequence is CASSEGLSLSGNTIYF. CDR3 bases: TGTGCCAGCAGCGAGGGACTGTCGTTATCTGGAAACACCATATATTTT. Full variable domain (remainder filled in from reference TRBV5-5 and TRBJ1-3): DAGVTQSPTHLIKTRGQQVTLRCSPISGHKSVSWYQQVLGQGPQFIFQYYEKEERGRGNFPDRFSARQFPNYSSELNVNALLLGDSALYLCASSEGLSLSGNTIYFGEGSWLTVV.

The chain is built from TRBV5-4 and TRBJ2-5; D perhaps matches TRBD1 (5 bases). With 6 bases removed from V and 5 bases from J, the gap between germline ends came to 17 bases. Germline V gene data show CDR1 as SGHNT and CDR2 as YYREEE (reference sequence). The CDR3 length is 14 residues. The CDR3 region is CASMTRGRWETQYF. Here the CDR3 DNA reads TGTGCCAGCATGACAAGGGGTCGGTGGGAGACCCAGTACTTC.

The chain uses TRBV24-1 and TRBJ2-1; 8 nucleotides agree with TRBD1. Losses at the gene ends were 5 bases for V and 3 bases for J; bases not matched to a gene: 11. There are 17 residues in the CDR3. In germline, CDR1 is KGHDR, CDR2 SFDVKD. The CDR3 is CATSARGGQGFYNEQFF. Here the CDR3 DNA reads TGTGCCACCAGTGCCCGTGGCGGACAGGGCTTCTACAATGAGCAGTTCTTC.

This chain uses TRBV28 with TRBJ1-2, with unresolved D. The CDR3 sequence is 16 residues long. Germline lookup yields CDR1 MDHEN and CDR2 SYDVKM. The V gene lost 5 bases and the J gene lost 8 bases, with 24 bases spanning the gap. The chain's CDR3 is CASSPPHGRGTSGYTF. The DNA of the CDR3 is TGTGCCAGCAGTCCTCCGCACGGGCGGGGAACCAGCGGCTACACCTTC.

This chain links TRBV10-2 with TRBJ1-1; D remains ambiguous. CDR3 length equals 15 residues. Trimming pared 6 bases from V and 0 bases from J, leaving 14 bases between. The germline CDR1 and CDR2 sequences are WSHSY and SAAADI. The CDR3 DNA reads TGCGCCAGCAGGGCTCTACAGAACATGAACACTGAAGCTTTCTTT. This translates into CASRALQNMNTEAFF.

The CDR3, as DNA: TGCGCCAGCAGCCAAGACATGACAGGTTTGGCTGAAAAACTGTTTTTT. Amino acids: CASSQDMTGLAEKLFF. The chain employs TRBV4-3 and TRBJ1-4; TRBD1 is a possible D gene (6 bases). V lost 0 bases to trimming and J lost 7 bases, with 15 bases between them. CDR1 is LGHNA, CDR2 YSLEER, per germline. This CDR3 contains 16 residues.